This TCR beta chain was sequenced in a study of T cell clones after liver transplantation. About the study: Post-transplant blood was tracked for graft-donor-reactive T cell clones identified in a pre-transplant mixed lymphocyte reaction. Study conclusions and caveats: Donor-reactive sequences fell more than third party-reactive ones, suggesting partial deletion.

V shed 6 bases and J shed 6 bases, with 15 bases lying between them. Per the germline V gene, CDR1 is LNHDA and CDR2 is SQIVND (reference sequence). CDR3 length: 13 residues. Clones were sequenced by immunoSEQ multiplex PCR, and TCRdb holds only the in-frame ones, with some missing. The table shows around 120,000 clones, with 75% to 95% occurring only once. Remarks on this clone: No antigen is known for it.

The chain couples TRBV19 to TRBJ2-7, with D perhaps matching TRBD2 (6 bases). The material sequenced was CD4+ T cells from blood, taken 12 months after liver transplant. The source of this sequence is a human patient who received a liver transplant. The graft donor may have contributed some T cells. This CDR3 reads CASSPMRGGEQYF. The CDR3 nucleotides read TGTGCCAGTAGCCCGATGCGGGGAGGCGAGCAGTACTTC.